This T cell receptor beta chain is from a study of blood T cell repertoires in COVID-19. Assignments of participants to cohorts depended upon their own reported clinical history. Methods used by the authors: Reference gene primers were amplified, and this amplification served to estimate nucleated cell counts. Data came from immunoSEQ multiplex PCR; TCRdb stores just in-frame clones and leaves some out. V and J calls and clone size are as listed in that table; D and trimming were resolved from the DNA. The sample contains 290,000 or so clones, around 90% of which appear only once. From germline, CDR1 is KGHSH and CDR2 LQKENI. Trimming cost V 4 bases and J 4 bases; bases outside gene matches: 4. The CDR3 sequence is 16 residues long.

Sequencing was carried out using PBMCs or T cells enriched from blood (not recorded which). V is TRBV18 and J is TRBJ2-3, with 14 bases fitting TRBD2. The sequence was collected from a woman in her late teens or twenties with acute COVID-19. CDR3 amino acids: CASSQGLAGGSDTQYF. CDR3 coding DNA: TGTGCCAGCTCACAAGGACTAGCGGGAGGATCAGATACGCAGTATTTT. Looking up the rest from reference TRBV18 and TRBJ2-3 gives the full variable domain: NAGVMQNPRHLVRRRGQEARLRCSPMKGHSHVYWYRQLPEEGLKFMVYLQKENIIDESGMPKERFSAEFPKEGPSILRIQQVVRGDSAAYFCASSQGLAGGSDTQYFGPGTRLTVL.